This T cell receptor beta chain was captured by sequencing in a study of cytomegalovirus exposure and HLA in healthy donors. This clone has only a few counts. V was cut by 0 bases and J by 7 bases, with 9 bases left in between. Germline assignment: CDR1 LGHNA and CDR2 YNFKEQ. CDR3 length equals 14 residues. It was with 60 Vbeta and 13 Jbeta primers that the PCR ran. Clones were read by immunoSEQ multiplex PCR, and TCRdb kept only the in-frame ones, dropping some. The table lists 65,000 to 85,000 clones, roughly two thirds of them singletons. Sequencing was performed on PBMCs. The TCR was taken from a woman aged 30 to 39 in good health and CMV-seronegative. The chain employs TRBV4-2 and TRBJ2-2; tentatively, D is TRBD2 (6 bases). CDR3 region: CASSQEGRSGELFF. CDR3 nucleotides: TGTGCCAGCAGCCAAGAGGGGAGGAGCGGGGAGCTGTTTTTT.